The rows below give T cell receptor beta chains drawn from one sample of a study of cytomegalovirus exposure and HLA in healthy donors. Some clones are missing from TCRdb's copy, which holds only in-frame ones; the method was immunoSEQ multiplex PCR. The data show 250,000 to 350,000 clones, 85% to 90% seen once. Specimen: PBMCs. The receptors here all came from a woman younger than 30 in good health and CMV-seronegative. Both conserved end residues are part of each CDR3. A D gene is named only where the DNA matches it firmly. The size field is filled for only some rows; it gives once, few, many or a size class.

v_gene	abundance	d_gene	j_gene	CDR3nt	CDR3aa
TRBV4-2	.	TRBD2	TRBJ2-3	TGTGCCAGCAGCCAAGTGGTTAGCGGGGGGGCATACGATACGCAGTATTTT	CASSQVVSGGAYDTQYF
TRBV5-1	.	.	TRBJ1-3	TGCGCCAGCAGCTCCCGGGCGGGTCCCAATAACAGAAACACCATATATTTT	CASSSRAGPNNRNTIYF
TRBV5-4	.	TRBD1	TRBJ1-4	TGTGCCAGCAGCCGGGGGACAGGCCTGGTGGCTAATGAAAAACTGTTTTTT	CASSRGTGLVANEKLFF
TRBV21-1	few	.	TRBJ1-1	TGTGCCAGCAGCATCCTTGAAGCTTTCTTT	CASSILEAFF
TRBV5-1	.	TRBD2	TRBJ2-5	TGCGCCAGCAGGTCGGGGGGGCAGAGGGGAGAGACCCAGTACTTC	CASRSGGQRGETQYF
TRBV19	.	TRBD2	TRBJ2-3	TGTGCCAGTAGTATAGATTCTAGCGGGGGAATAGATACGCAGTATTTT	CASSIDSSGGIDTQYF
TRBV19	.	.	TRBJ1-3	TGTGCCAGTAGTATAGGCGGGCCTGGAAACACCATATATTTT	CASSIGGPGNTIYF
TRBV6-4	.	TRBD1	TRBJ2-1	TGTGCCAGCAGTGACTATCCAGGGGGCAGGGATGAGCAGTTCTTC	CASSDYPGGRDEQFF
TRBV4-2	.	TRBD1	TRBJ1-1	TGTGCCAGCAGCCAAGATCGGACAGGGGGCCGAAACACTGAAGCTTTCTTT	CASSQDRTGGRNTEAFF
TRBV7-9	.	.	TRBJ1-5	TGTGCCAGCAGCCCCTCGGGGGAGCCCCAGCATTTT	CASSPSGEPQHF
TRBV7-8	.	TRBD1	TRBJ1-2	TGTGCCAGCAGCTTAGATCACACAGGGGGTTATGGCTACACCTTC	CASSLDHTGGYGYTF
TRBV7-9	.	TRBD1	TRBJ2-7	TGTGCCAGCAGCCCCTTAGGTCCGGGACAGGGTACCTACGAGCAGTACTTC	CASSPLGPGQGTYEQYF
TRBV2	.	TRBD1	TRBJ1-5	TGTGCCAGCAGTGAGGACAGGGGATATCAGCCCCAGCATTTT	CASSEDRGYQPQHF
TRBV15	once	.	TRBJ2-3	TGTGCCACCCGCGCAACAGATACGCAGTATTTT	CATRATDTQYF
TRBV2	few	TRBD2	TRBJ2-2	TGTGCCAGCAGTGATGGGCTAGCGGGGATCACCGGGGAGCTGTTTTTT	CASSDGLAGITGELFF
TRBV18	.	.	TRBJ1-1	TGTGCCAGCTCACCCTTCCGGGTCCTGAGGACTGAAGCTTTCTTT	CASSPFRVLRTEAFF
TRBV5-8	.	.	TRBJ2-3	TGTGCCAGCAGCTGGATGCGATCGCGGGATACGCAGTATTTT	CASSWMRSRDTQYF
TRBV2	.	TRBD1	TRBJ1-2	TGTGCCAGTGTGGGACAGGGCTATGGCTACACCTTC	CASVGQGYGYTF
TRBV6-1	.	.	TRBJ1-5	TGTGCCGCCACAGCCGGAGGGCAGCCCCAGCATTTT	CAATAGGQPQHF
TRBV27	.	TRBD1	TRBJ1-3	TGTGCCAGCAGTTTATTGGGACAGGGAAACACCATATATTTT	CASSLLGQGNTIYF
TRBV19	.	.	TRBJ1-2	TGTGCCAGTAGTATAGATCGTAGGGGAATCCATGGCTACACCTTC	CASSIDRRGIHGYTF
TRBV5-4	.	.	TRBJ1-2	TGTGCCAGCAGCTTGGGGTCTGGACAGAACTATGGCTACACCTTC	CASSLGSGQNYGYTF
TRBV10-1	.	.	TRBJ2-7	TGCGCCAGCAGTGGGGCAAACCGCGACGAGCAGTACTTC	CASSGANRDEQYF
TRBV9	.	TRBD1	TRBJ2-3	TGTGCCAGCAGCCCGACAGGGGGCGGTAGCACAGATACGCAGTATTTT	CASSPTGGGSTDTQYF